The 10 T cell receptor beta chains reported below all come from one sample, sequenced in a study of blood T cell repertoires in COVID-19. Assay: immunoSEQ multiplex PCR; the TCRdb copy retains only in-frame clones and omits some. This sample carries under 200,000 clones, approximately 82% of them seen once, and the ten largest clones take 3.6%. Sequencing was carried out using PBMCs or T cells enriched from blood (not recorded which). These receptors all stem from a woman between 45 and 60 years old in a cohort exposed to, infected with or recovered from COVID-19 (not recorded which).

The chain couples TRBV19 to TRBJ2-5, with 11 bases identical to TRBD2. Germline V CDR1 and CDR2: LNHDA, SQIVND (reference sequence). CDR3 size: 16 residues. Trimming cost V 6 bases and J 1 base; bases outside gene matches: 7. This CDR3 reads CASSSTSGTIQETQYF. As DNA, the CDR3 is TGTGCCAGTAGCTCGACTAGCGGGACGATCCAAGAGACCCAGTACTTC.

CDR3 bases: TGTGCCAGCTCACCGACAGGGGTGACTGGAAACACCATATATTTT. Its protein is CASSPTGVTGNTIYF. This rearrangement joins TRBV18 to TRBJ1-3; 8 bases agree with TRBD1. V lost 3 bases, J lost 2 bases, and 3 bases stayed unmatched. Per the germline V gene, CDR1 is KGHSH and CDR2 is LQKENI. The CDR3 contains 15 residues.

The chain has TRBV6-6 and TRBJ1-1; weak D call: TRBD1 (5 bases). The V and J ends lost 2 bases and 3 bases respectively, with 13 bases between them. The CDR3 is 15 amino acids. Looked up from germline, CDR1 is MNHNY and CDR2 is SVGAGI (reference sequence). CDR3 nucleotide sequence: TGTGCCAGCAGTTACAACAGGTTCCCCTACACTGAAGCTTTCTTT. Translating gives CASSYNRFPYTEAFF.

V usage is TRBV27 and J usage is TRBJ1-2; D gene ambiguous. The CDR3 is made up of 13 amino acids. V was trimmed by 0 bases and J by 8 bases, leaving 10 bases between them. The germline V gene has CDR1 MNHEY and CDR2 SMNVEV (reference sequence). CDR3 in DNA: TGTGCCAGCAGTTTATCCACCTTCCAGGGCTACACCTTC. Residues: CASSLSTFQGYTF.

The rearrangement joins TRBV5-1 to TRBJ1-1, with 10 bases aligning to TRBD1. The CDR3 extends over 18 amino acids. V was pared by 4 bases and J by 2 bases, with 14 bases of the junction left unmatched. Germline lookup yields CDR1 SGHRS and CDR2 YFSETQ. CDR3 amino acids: CASSPSPGQGIVNTEAFF. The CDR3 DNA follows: TGCGCCAGCAGCCCGTCCCCGGGACAGGGGATTGTTAACACTGAAGCTTTCTTT. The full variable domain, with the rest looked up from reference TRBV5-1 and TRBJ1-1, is KAGVTQTPRYLIKTRGQQVTLSCSPISGHRSVSWYQQTPGQGLQFLFEYFSETQRNKGNFPGRFSGRQFSNSRSEMNVSTLELGDSALYLCASSPSPGQGIVNTEAFFGQGTRLTVV.

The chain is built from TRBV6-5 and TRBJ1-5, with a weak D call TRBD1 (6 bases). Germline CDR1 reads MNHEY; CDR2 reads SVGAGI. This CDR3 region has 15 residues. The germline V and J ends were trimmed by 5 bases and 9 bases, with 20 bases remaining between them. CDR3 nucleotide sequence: TGTGCCAGCAGTCCGTCAAACAGGGCCGATCGGCCCCAGCATTTT. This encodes CASSPSNRADRPQHF.

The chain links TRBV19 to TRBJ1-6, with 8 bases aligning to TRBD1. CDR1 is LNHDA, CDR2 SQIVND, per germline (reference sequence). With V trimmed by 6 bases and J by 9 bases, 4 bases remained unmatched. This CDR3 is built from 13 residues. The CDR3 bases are TGTGCCAGTAGGACAGGGGATCCTTCACCCCTCCACTTT. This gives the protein CASRTGDPSPLHF.

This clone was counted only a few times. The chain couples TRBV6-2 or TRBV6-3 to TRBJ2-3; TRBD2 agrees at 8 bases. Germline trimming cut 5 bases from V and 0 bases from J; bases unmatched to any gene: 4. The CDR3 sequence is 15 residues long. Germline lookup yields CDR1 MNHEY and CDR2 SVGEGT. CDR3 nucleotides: TGTGCCAGCAGTCCGGGACTAGTTAGCACAGATACGCAGTATTTT. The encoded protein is CASSPGLVSTDTQYF.

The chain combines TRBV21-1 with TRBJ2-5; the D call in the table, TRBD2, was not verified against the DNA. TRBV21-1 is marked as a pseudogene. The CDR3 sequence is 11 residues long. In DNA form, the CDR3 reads TGTGCCAGCCGCGGGAAGGAGACCCAGTACTTC. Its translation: CASRGKETQYF.

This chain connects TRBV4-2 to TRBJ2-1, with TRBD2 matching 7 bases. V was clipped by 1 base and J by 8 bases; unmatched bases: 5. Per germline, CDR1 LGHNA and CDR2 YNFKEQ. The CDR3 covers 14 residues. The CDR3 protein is CASSQGTSIDEQFF. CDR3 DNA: TGTGCCAGCAGCCAAGGGACTAGTATCGATGAGCAGTTCTTC.